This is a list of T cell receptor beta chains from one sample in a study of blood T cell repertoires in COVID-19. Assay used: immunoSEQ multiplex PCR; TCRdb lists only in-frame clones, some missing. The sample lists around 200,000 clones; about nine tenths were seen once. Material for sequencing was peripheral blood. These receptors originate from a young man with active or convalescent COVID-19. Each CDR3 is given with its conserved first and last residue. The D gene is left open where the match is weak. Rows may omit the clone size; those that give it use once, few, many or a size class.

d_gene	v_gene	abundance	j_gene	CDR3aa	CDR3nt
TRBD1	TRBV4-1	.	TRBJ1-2	CASSQANVIDRVDGYTF	TGCGCCAGCAGCCAAGCCAACGTTATCGACAGGGTGGATGGCTACACCTTC
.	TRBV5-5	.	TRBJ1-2	CASSLEQGYGYTF	TGTGCCAGCAGCTTGGAACAGGGCTATGGCTACACCTTC
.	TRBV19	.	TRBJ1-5	CASTDQGNSNQPQHF	TGTGCCAGTACAGATCAGGGCAATAGCAATCAGCCCCAGCATTTT
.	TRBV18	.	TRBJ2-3	CASSPRGDTQYF	TGTGCCAGCTCACCAAGAGGGGATACGCAGTATTTT
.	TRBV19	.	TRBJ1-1	CASSIPGSTEAFF	TGTGCCAGTAGTATCCCAGGGTCCACTGAAGCTTTCTTT
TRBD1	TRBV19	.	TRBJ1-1	CASRGQIRLNTEAFF	TGTGCCAGTAGGGGACAGATCCGATTGAACACTGAAGCTTTCTTT
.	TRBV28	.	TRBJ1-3	CASSPGAGAGNTIYF	TGTGCCAGCAGTCCGGGGGCGGGGGCTGGAAACACCATATATTTT
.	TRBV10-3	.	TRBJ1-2	CATSNGRRYGYTF	TGTGCCACATCGAACGGTCGTCGTTATGGCTACACCTTC
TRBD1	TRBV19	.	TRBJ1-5	CASTGTGAANQPQHF	TGTGCCAGTACTGGGACAGGGGCGGCCAATCAGCCCCAGCATTTT
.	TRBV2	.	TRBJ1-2	CASRPGQNANYGYTF	TGTGCCAGCAGACCCGGACAGAATGCTAACTATGGCTACACCTTC
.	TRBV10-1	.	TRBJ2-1	CASSDYALGDNEQFF	TGCGCCAGCAGTGATTATGCGTTAGGGGACAATGAGCAGTTCTTC
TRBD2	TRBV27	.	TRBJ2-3	CASSLAGVTDTQYF	TGTGCCAGCAGTTTAGCGGGGGTCACAGATACGCAGTATTTT
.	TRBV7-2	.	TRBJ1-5	CASSLGDRGIIQPQHF	TGTGCCAGCAGCTTAGGCGATCGGGGGATCATTCAGCCCCAGCATTTT
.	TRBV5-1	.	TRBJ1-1	CASSLAQGLGTEAFF	TGCGCCAGCAGCCTCGCCCAGGGTTTGGGCACTGAAGCTTTCTTT
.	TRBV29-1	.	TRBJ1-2	CSVESADNYGYTF	TGCAGCGTTGAGTCCGCAGATAACTATGGCTACACCTTC
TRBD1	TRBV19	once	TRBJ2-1	CASTRGPYNEQFF	TGTGCCAGTACGAGGGGGCCCTACAATGAGCAGTTCTTC